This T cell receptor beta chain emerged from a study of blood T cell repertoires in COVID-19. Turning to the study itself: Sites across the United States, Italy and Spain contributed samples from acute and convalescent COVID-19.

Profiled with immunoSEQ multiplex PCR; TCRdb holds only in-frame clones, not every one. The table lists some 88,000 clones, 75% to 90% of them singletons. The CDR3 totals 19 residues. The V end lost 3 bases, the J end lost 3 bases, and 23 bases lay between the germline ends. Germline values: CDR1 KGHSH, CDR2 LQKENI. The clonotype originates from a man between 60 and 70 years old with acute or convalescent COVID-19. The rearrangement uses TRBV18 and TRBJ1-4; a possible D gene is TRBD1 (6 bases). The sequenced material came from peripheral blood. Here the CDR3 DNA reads TGTGCCAGCTCACCGTCCAAGGGCAGGGGATTGGGTGCTAATGAAAAACTGTTTTTT. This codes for CASSPSKGRGLGANEKLFF.